Following are 29 T cell receptor beta chains from one sample sequenced in a study of blood T cell repertoires in COVID-19. Repertoires were generated with immunoSEQ multiplex PCR, while TCRdb's copy carries only in-frame clones and drops some. Of 250,000 to 350,000 clones in the sample, around 91% were seen once. The specimen sequenced was peripheral blood. The origin of the receptors is a woman in her fifties or sixties with acute or convalescent COVID-19.

The gene calls are TRBV3-1 (or the pseudogene TRBV3-2) and TRBJ2-1; possible D gene TRBD1, 6 bases. CDR3 length: 12 residues. Trimming stripped 2 bases from V and 11 bases from J, with 10 bases between. Per the germline V gene, CDR1 is LGHDT and CDR2 is YNNKEL (reference sequence). DNA of the CDR3: TGTGCCAGCAGCCAATGGGGGCAAAAGCAGTTCTTC. Translation: CASSQWGQKQFF.

The chain carries TRBV6-5 and TRBJ2-1, with 13 bases matching TRBD2. Germline V lookup: CDR1 MNHEY, CDR2 SVGAGI. This CDR3 has 15 residues. V lost 7 bases, J lost 6 bases, and 6 bases stayed unmatched. The CDR3 protein is CASTGLAGDPNEQFF. The CDR3 DNA reads TGTGCCAGCACTGGACTAGCGGGGGATCCCAATGAGCAGTTCTTC.

The CDR3 sequence is CASSSGTGGETF. CDR3 in DNA: TGTGCCAGCAGCTCCGGGACAGGGGGGGAAACCTTC. V is TRBV7-9 and J is TRBJ1-2; TRBD1 matches at 11 bases. V lost 4 bases, J lost 14 bases, and 6 bases stayed unmatched. The CDR3 is 12 residues long. CDR1 is SEHNR, CDR2 FQNEAQ, per germline (reference sequence).

The chain employs TRBV5-1 and TRBJ1-2, with 12 nucleotides matching TRBD1. CDR3 length: 15 amino acids. Germline V gene data show CDR1 as SGHRS and CDR2 as YFSETQ. Trimming took 4 bases from V and 4 from J; bases not matched to a gene: 5. The CDR3 spells CASSEGTGGVYGYTF. The CDR3 coding sequence is TGCGCCAGCAGCGAAGGGACAGGGGGCGTCTATGGCTACACCTTC.

The V and J genes are TRBV24-1 and TRBJ2-5; 12 positions agree with TRBD2. The CDR3 totals 18 residues. From germline, CDR1 is KGHDR and CDR2 SFDVKD. V lost 5 bases to trimming and J lost 1 base; unmatched junction nucleotides: 10. This CDR3 is CATSGRGLAGNSQETQYF. The CDR3 bases are TGTGCCACCAGTGGCCGCGGACTAGCGGGGAACTCCCAAGAGACCCAGTACTTC.

This chain uses TRBV19 with TRBJ2-3, with a possible D match to TRBD2 (6 bases). The CDR3 runs to 12 residues. Germline V gene lookup returns CDR1 LNHDA and CDR2 SQIVND (reference sequence). V was trimmed by 6 bases and J by 6 bases, leaving 10 bases between them. CDR3 sequence reads: CASSGSGDTQYF. As DNA, the CDR3 is TGTGCCAGTAGCGGGAGTGGCGATACGCAGTATTTT.

This chain joins TRBV7-2 and TRBJ1-4; D may be TRBD1 (5 bases). The V end lost 8 bases, the J end lost 4 bases, and 17 bases lay between the germline ends. The CDR3 covers 15 residues. Germline V lookup: CDR1 SGHTA, CDR2 FQGNSA. The CDR3 reads CASRPGGVDNEKLFF. As DNA, the CDR3 is TGTGCCAGCCGTCCTGGGGGGGTAGATAATGAAAAACTGTTTTTT.

The V gene is TRBV18, the J gene TRBJ1-1, with TRBD1 matching 7 bases. This CDR3 spans 13 amino acids. J was trimmed by 6 bases and V by 6 bases; bases with no gene match: 7. CDR1 and CDR2 from the germline V gene are KGHSH and LQKENI. CDR3 in DNA: TGTGCCAGCTCCAACACAGGGGTGTCTGAAGCTTTCTTT. Translating gives CASSNTGVSEAFF.

This clone was seen only a few times. V and J are TRBV14 and TRBJ2-3; the match to TRBD2 covers 13 bases. The CDR3 length is 15 residues. From germline, CDR1 is SGHDN and CDR2 FVKESK. V lost 4 bases and J lost 3; bases outside the gene matches: 1. DNA for the CDR3: TGTGCCAGCAGCCCGACTAGCGGGAGGACAGATACGCAGTATTTT. Amino acids: CASSPTSGRTDTQYF.

The rearrangement links TRBV7-2 to TRBJ2-2; unclear D gene. V gave up 1 base and J gave up 3 bases, with 9 bases separating them. The germline V gene has CDR1 SGHTA and CDR2 FQGNSA. The CDR3 runs 15 residues. CDR3 sequence reads: CASSLVGSYTGELFF. The CDR3 nucleotides read TGTGCCAGCAGCTTAGTCGGGTCGTACACCGGGGAGCTGTTTTTT.

The chain recombines TRBV3-1 (or the pseudogene TRBV3-2) with TRBJ2-2; TRBD1 matches at 10 bases. The germline gives CDR1 LGHDT, CDR2 YNNKEL (reference sequence). The length of the CDR3 is 23 residues. Losses at the gene ends were 5 bases for V and 4 bases for J; bases not matched to a gene: 28. CDR3 sequence (DNA): TGTGCCAGCAGCAGCCGGGACAGGGGTGCGAGCGGGCCAAGTATAGACCCCACCGGGGAGCTGTTTTTT. This gives the protein CASSSRDRGASGPSIDPTGELFF.

The chain combines TRBV7-8 with TRBJ2-5; TRBD1 is a possible D gene (5 bases). Germline loops: CDR1 SGHVS, CDR2 FQNEAQ. Trimming removed 3 bases at V and 4 bases at J, with 21 bases between. The CDR3 is made up of 17 amino acids. The CDR3 spells CASSFVRVGLWRETQYF. CDR3 in DNA: TGTGCCAGCAGCTTTGTCAGGGTGGGGCTTTGGAGAGAGACCCAGTACTTC. The whole variable domain, remainder taken from reference TRBV7-8 and TRBJ2-5, is GAGVSQSPRYKVAKRGQDVALRCDPISGHVSLFWYQQALGQGPEFLTYFQNEAQLDKSGLPSDRFFAERPEGSVSTLKIQRTQQEDSAVYLCASSFVRVGLWRETQYFGPGTRLLVL.

This clone was seen once. This chain uses TRBV5-1 with TRBJ1-2, with TRBD1 matching over 11 bases. V lost 3 bases and J lost 4; bases outside the gene matches: 5. The CDR3 runs to 15 residues. The germline gives CDR1 SGHRS, CDR2 YFSETQ. CDR3 coding DNA: TGCGCCAGCAGCTCCGGACAGGGGGCCGTCTATGGCTACACCTTC. Translated: CASSSGQGAVYGYTF. Combining the CDR3 with reference TRBV5-1 and TRBJ1-2 gives the whole variable domain KAGVTQTPRYLIKTRGQQVTLSCSPISGHRSVSWYQQTPGQGLQFLFEYFSETQRNKGNFPGRFSGRQFSNSRSEMNVSTLELGDSALYLCASSSGQGAVYGYTFGSGTRLTVV.

This clone was counted a few times. The V and J genes are TRBV1 and TRBJ2-7; TRBD1 was called by the table and not checked on the DNA. TRBV1 is classified as a pseudogene. CDR3 length: 15 amino acids. The CDR3 loop is CTSSQTGTVSYEQYF. The DNA of the CDR3 is TGCACCAGCAGCCAAACAGGGACGGTCTCCTACGAGCAGTACTTC.

This clone was observed once. This sequence joins TRBV21-1 and TRBJ2-2; the D call of TRBD2 is as the table states it, not checked on the DNA. TRBV21-1 is labeled a pseudogene. This CDR3 spans 17 amino acids. CDR3 bases: TGTGCCAGCAGCAAAGCGCCGGCTAGCGGACTCACCGGGGAGCTGTTTTTT. It codes for CASSKAPASGLTGELFF.

This clone appeared once. This chain uses TRBV7-3 with TRBJ2-7; possibly TRBD1 for D (6 bases). The ends were cut back, 2 bases at V and 4 bases at J, with 18 bases in the middle. Germline loops: CDR1 SGHTA, CDR2 FQGTGA. The CDR3 extends over 16 amino acids. DNA of the CDR3: TGTGCCAGCAGCTTAGACAGCCTCTGGGACACTTACGAGCAGTACTTC. Translating it yields CASSLDSLWDTYEQYF.

Notes on this clone: The same CDR3 can be traced to other DNA sequences in this sample. The CDR3 DNA reads TGTGCCAGCAGCCTTGGACTAGCGGGAGGTGGGGAGCAGTACTTC. Translating it yields CASSLGLAGGGEQYF. The V call is TRBV7-2, the J call TRBJ2-7; 14 bases agree with TRBD2. CDR3 size: 15 residues. Germline V gene data show CDR1 as SGHTA and CDR2 as FQGNSA. Unmatched junction bases numbered 7, after V lost 5 bases and J lost 7 bases.

This clone was seen a handful of times. The chain is built from TRBV25-1 and TRBJ2-1, with 9 nucleotides matching TRBD1. Germline assignment: CDR1 MGHDK and CDR2 SYGVNS. CDR3 length: 15 amino acids. V lost 3 bases and J lost 8; bases outside the gene matches: 8. The CDR3 DNA is TGTGCCAGCAGTGATGGGGACAGGGTTTTATATGAGCAGTTCTTC. Encoded protein: CASSDGDRVLYEQFF.

The chain recombines TRBV10-3 with TRBJ2-7; 7 bases are shared with TRBD1. The CDR3 spans 14 residues. Germline V gene data show CDR1 as ENHRY and CDR2 as SYGVKD. V lost 3 bases to trimming and J lost 2 bases; unmatched junction nucleotides: 4. The DNA for the CDR3 is TGTGCCATCAGTGACGGGACAGAGACCTACGAGCAGTACTTC. Protein product: CAISDGTETYEQYF.

The rearrangement links TRBV28 to TRBJ1-3, with TRBD1 identical over 9 bases. The CDR3 spans 16 residues. The germline V gene has CDR1 MDHEN and CDR2 SYDVKM. The V and J ends lost 3 bases and 6 bases, in that order; junction bases with no gene match: 9. The CDR3 nucleotides are TGTGCCAGCAGTTTCAGATGGACAGGGGAGGCAAACACCATATATTTT. Its protein is CASSFRWTGEANTIYF.

V is TRBV28 and J is TRBJ1-1; 9 bases line up with TRBD1. The germline V gene encodes CDR1 MDHEN and CDR2 SYDVKM. Trimming at V came to 2 bases and at J to 6 bases, leaving 4 bases not matched to a gene. The CDR3 sequence is 14 residues long. The CDR3 protein is CASSLGDRAAEAFF. CDR3 DNA sequence: TGTGCCAGCAGTTTAGGGGACAGGGCCGCTGAAGCTTTCTTT.

This chain uses TRBV25-1 with TRBJ2-2; tentative D call: TRBD1 (6 bases). Germline CDR1 MGHDK, CDR2 SYGVNS. This CDR3 region has 13 residues. V was shortened by 5 bases and J by 6 bases, with 10 bases between the two germline ends. This CDR3 reads CASSRKGAGELFF. CDR3 nucleotides: TGTGCCAGCAGTAGGAAGGGGGCCGGGGAGCTGTTTTTT.

V usage is TRBV10-3 and J usage is TRBJ1-5; D may be TRBD1 (6 bases). CDR3 size: 15 residues. Germline V lookup: CDR1 ENHRY, CDR2 SYGVKD. The ends were cut back, 2 bases at V and 5 bases at J, with 13 bases in the middle. CDR3 sequence: CAISEPTGTYQPQHF. The CDR3, as DNA: TGTGCCATCAGTGAGCCTACAGGGACCTATCAGCCCCAGCATTTT.

The chain employs TRBV3-1 (or the pseudogene TRBV3-2) and TRBJ2-3, with D maybe TRBD2 (6 bases). This CDR3 has 16 amino acids. V was shortened by 2 bases and J by 2 bases, with 14 bases between the two germline ends. Germline loops: CDR1 LGHDT, CDR2 YNNKEL (reference sequence). CDR3: CASSQSHGGPTDTQYF. CDR3 DNA sequence: TGTGCCAGCAGCCAATCACACGGGGGTCCCACAGATACGCAGTATTTT.

V is TRBV11-1 and J is TRBJ1-6, with D tentatively TRBD1 (6 bases). The CDR3 consists of 16 residues. V was shortened by 5 bases and J by 6 bases, with 17 bases between the two germline ends. Per germline, CDR1 SGHAT and CDR2 FQDESV (reference sequence). CDR3 sequence (DNA): TGTGCCAGCAGCGGGGGACACCTAGGGGTTAATTCACCCCTCCACTTT. It specifies CASSGGHLGVNSPLHF.

This clone occurred a few times. The rearrangement uses TRBV11-2 and TRBJ1-1, with 9 bases matching TRBD1. Germline CDR1 SGHAT, CDR2 FQNNGV. The CDR3 runs 15 residues. V was clipped by 5 bases and J by 10 bases; unmatched bases: 14. CDR3 in amino acids: CASSQSLGTGWGAFF. The DNA for the CDR3 is TGTGCCAGCAGCCAATCACTTGGGACAGGGTGGGGAGCTTTCTTT.

Written as DNA, the CDR3 is TGTGCCAGCAGCGCCCCTGGGGCGGGGGGCCGACGGAATGAGCAGTTCTTC. It encodes CASSAPGAGGRRNEQFF. The chain uses TRBV7-2 and TRBJ2-1, with 8 bases fitting TRBD2. The junction had 16 bases not matched to a gene; V was cut back by 5 bases and J by 7 bases. The length of the CDR3 is 17 residues. Germline loops: CDR1 SGHTA, CDR2 FQGNSA. The complete variable domain, with remaining parts taken from reference TRBV7-2 and TRBJ2-1, reads GAGVSQSPSNKVTEKGKDVELRCDPISGHTALYWYRQSLGQGLEFLIYFQGNSAPDKSGLPSDRFSAERTGGSVSTLTIQRTQQEDSAVYLCASSAPGAGGRRNEQFFGPGTRLTVL.

V is TRBV18 and J is TRBJ1-1, with D possibly TRBD1 on 6 matching bases. The CDR3 is 15 residues long. Trimming took off 3 bases at V and 8 bases at J, with 19 bases between the two ends. Germline V CDR1 and CDR2: KGHSH, LQKENI. The CDR3 loop is CASSPGEQGSGEAFF. In nucleotides, the CDR3 is TGTGCCAGCTCACCCGGGGAGCAGGGGAGCGGAGAAGCTTTCTTT.

The chain joins TRBV28 to TRBJ2-1; 13 nucleotides agree with TRBD2. The CDR3 totals 17 residues. Looked up from germline, CDR1 is MDHEN and CDR2 is SYDVKM. Trimming removed 4 bases from V and 8 bases from J; junction bases left unmatched: 11. CDR3 coding DNA: TGTGCCAGCAGTTCGAGGGATCCGGGACTAGCGGGACATGAGCAGTTCTTC. Its protein is CASSSRDPGLAGHEQFF.